The clone carrying this T cell receptor beta chain was seen a handful of times. Antigen specificity is unknown. TCRdb reprocessed the RT-PCR reads via MiXCR and lists one record per CDR3 protein. The sample records 500,000 or so distinct CDR3 sequences, about 15% being singletons. The record originates from a study of response to subunit inactivated influenza vaccine. Broader study findings: Few additional T cells are recruited per seasonal influenza vaccination, authors suggested.

This CDR3 region has 12 residues. Germline V lookup: CDR1 MNHEY, CDR2 SVGEGT. Trimming removed 0 bases from V and 9 bases from J, with 6 bases in between. The rearrangement links TRBV6-2 or TRBV6-3 to TRBJ1-5, with D unclear. The TCR originated in a man between 50 and 75 years old who received an inactivated influenza vaccine. Sequencing was performed on CD4+ T cells sorted from PBMCs, taken about 24 months after vaccination. CDR3 nucleotide sequence: TGTGCCAGCAGTTACTCGGATCGGCCCCAGCATTTT. Translated, it gives CASSYSDRPQHF.